This TCR beta chain was observed in a study of blood T cells in healthy people across ages. Many counts were recorded for this clonotype. Its matching antigen is unknown. The extraction recovered at least 5.5 micrograms of total RNA per sample. Study-wide results and caveats: PBMCs were not sorted, which prevented a conclusive comparison of naive versus antigen-experienced cells. Fewer expanded clones and more diversity marked long-lived versus aged donors.

This CDR3 contains 15 residues. The V gene end was trimmed by 7 bases and the J gene end by 2 bases; junction bases not matched to a gene: 4. A second PCR of roughly 7 to 11 cycles used a sample-barcoded 5' primer and a J-beta primer mix. All cDNA molecules were each tagged by a template-switch adaptor with 12 random nucleotides. Each CDR3 protein is one row after TCRdb ran MiXCR on the 5' RACE reads. Of more than 550,000 distinct CDR3 sequences listed, around a fifth are singletons. Source material: blood. The TCR was taken from a man in his 70s in good health. V usage is TRBV12-3 or TRBV12-4 and J usage is TRBJ2-1; 11 bases are a match to TRBD2. The CDR3 loop reads CASTISGGAYNEQFF. The CDR3 region has the DNA TGTGCCAGCACTATTAGCGGGGGGGCCTACAATGAGCAGTTCTTC.